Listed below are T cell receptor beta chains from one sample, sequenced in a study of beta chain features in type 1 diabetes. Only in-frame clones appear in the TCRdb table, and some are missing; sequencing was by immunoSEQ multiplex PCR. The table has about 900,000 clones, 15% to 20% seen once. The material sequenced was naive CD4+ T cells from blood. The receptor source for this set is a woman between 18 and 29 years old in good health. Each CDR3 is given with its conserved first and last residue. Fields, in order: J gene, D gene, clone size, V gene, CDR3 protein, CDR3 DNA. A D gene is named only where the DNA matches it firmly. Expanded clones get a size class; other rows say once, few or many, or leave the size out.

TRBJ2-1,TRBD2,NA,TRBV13,CASSLTSGDYNEQFF,TGTGCCAGCAGCCTTACTAGCGGGGATTACAATGAGCAGTTCTTC
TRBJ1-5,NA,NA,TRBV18,CASSPRDNSNQPQHF,TGTGCCAGCTCACCCCGGGACAATAGCAATCAGCCCCAGCATTTT
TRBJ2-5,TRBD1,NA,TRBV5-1,CASSLENRGRETQYF,TGCGCCAGCAGCTTGGAAAACAGGGGTCGGGAGACCCAGTACTTC
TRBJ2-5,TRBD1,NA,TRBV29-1,CSVDRGSETQYF,TGCAGCGTGGACAGGGGTTCTGAGACCCAGTACTTC
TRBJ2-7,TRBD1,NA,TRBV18,CASSPTGDEQYF,TGTGCCAGCTCACCCACAGGGGACGAGCAGTACTTC
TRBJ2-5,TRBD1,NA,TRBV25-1,CASSVGTALKTQYF,TGTGCCAGCAGTGTAGGGACAGCCTTGAAGACCCAGTACTTC
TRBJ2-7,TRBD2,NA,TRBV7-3,CASSFTSGRRGGEQYF,TGTGCCAGCAGCTTTACTAGCGGGAGAAGAGGAGGGGAGCAGTACTTC
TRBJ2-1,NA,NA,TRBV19,CASSIRDGEQFF,TGTGCCAGTAGTATAAGGGACGGTGAGCAGTTCTTC
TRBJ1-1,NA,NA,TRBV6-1,CASSEGSWNTEAFF,TGTGCCAGCAGTGAGGGGTCCTGGAACACTGAAGCTTTCTTT
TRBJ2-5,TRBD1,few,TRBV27,CASSDSTGRQETQYF,TGTGCCAGCAGTGACTCGACAGGGCGGCAAGAGACCCAGTACTTC
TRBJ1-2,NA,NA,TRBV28,CASSFQVNYGYTF,TGTGCCAGCAGTTTCCAAGTAAACTATGGCTACACCTTC
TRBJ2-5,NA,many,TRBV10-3,CAISPGNQGETQYF,TGTGCCATCAGTCCCGGGAACCAAGGGGAGACCCAGTACTTC
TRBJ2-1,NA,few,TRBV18,CASSPPVLDEQFF,TGTGCCAGCTCACCACCGGTTTTGGATGAGCAGTTCTTC
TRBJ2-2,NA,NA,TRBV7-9,CASSLALFGTGELFF,TGTGCCAGCAGCTTAGCGCTCTTCGGCACCGGGGAGCTGTTTTTT
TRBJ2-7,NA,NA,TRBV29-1,CSVLGLQDSYEQYF,TGCAGCGTGTTGGGACTCCAGGACTCCTACGAGCAGTACTTC
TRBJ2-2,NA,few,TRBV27,CASSTYRDTPNTGELFF,TGTGCCAGCAGTACATACCGGGACACTCCGAACACCGGGGAGCTGTTTTTT
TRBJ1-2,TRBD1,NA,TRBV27,CASSFGTGNGYTF,TGTGCCAGCAGTTTCGGGACAGGGAATGGCTACACCTTC
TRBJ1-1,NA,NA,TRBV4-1,CASSQVQENTEAFF,TGCGCCAGCAGCCAAGTACAGGAGAACACTGAAGCTTTCTTT
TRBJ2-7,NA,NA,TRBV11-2,CASSSESGLEYF,TGTGCCAGCAGCTCTGAATCAGGGTTAGAGTACTTC
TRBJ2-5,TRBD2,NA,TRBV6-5,CATRRGRRVGETQYF,TGTGCCACCAGGCGCGGGAGGAGGGTGGGAGAGACCCAGTACTTC
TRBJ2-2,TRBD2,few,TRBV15,CATSRGGGLIGGELFF,TGTGCCACCAGCAGAGGCGGGGGGCTGATCGGCGGGGAGCTGTTTTTT
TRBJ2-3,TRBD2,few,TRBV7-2,CASSSRLAGVADTQYF,TGTGCCAGCAGCTCCCGACTAGCGGGAGTCGCAGATACGCAGTATTTT
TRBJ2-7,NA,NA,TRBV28,CASSAGQSVDEQYF,TGTGCCAGCAGCGCGGGACAGTCGGTGGACGAGCAGTACTTC
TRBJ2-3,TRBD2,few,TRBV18,CASSWTAGGKGTDTQYF,TGTGCCAGCTCATGGACGGCGGGAGGGAAAGGCACAGATACGCAGTATTTT
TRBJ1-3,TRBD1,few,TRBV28,CASSLFSPGTGGNTIYF,TGTGCCAGCAGTTTATTCTCTCCCGGGACAGGGGGAAACACCATATATTTT
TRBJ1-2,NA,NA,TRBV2,CASSEGRRVSCYTF,TGTGCCAGCAGTGAAGGCCGCCGGGTCTCATGCTACACCTTC
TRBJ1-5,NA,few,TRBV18,CASSPTGNQPQHF,TGTGCCAGCTCACCGACGGGCAATCAGCCCCAGCATTTT
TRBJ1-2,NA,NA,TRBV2,CASRAVNVGYTF,TGTGCCAGCCGGGCAGTGAATGTCGGCTACACCTTC
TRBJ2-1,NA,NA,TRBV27,CASSPRPLVLWGNEQFF,TGTGCCAGCAGTCCCCGACCATTAGTCTTATGGGGCAATGAGCAGTTCTTC
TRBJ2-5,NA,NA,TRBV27,CASSLSGYRETQYF,TGTGCCAGCAGTTTAAGTGGGTATAGAGAGACCCAGTACTTC
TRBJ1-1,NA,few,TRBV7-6,CASSLEPAGLGSGEAFF,TGTGCCAGCAGCTTAGAGCCGGCAGGGCTGGGTTCTGGGGAAGCTTTCTTT